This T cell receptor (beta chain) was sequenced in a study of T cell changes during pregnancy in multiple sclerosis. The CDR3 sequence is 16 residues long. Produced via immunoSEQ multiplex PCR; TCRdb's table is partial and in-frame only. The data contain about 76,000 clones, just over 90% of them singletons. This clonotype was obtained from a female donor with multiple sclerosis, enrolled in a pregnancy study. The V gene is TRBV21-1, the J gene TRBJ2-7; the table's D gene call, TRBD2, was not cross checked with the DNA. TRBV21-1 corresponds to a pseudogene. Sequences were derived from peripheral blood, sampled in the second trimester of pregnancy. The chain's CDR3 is CASSNVIRGFTYEQYF. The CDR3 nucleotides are TGTGCCAGCAGCAACGTGATAAGAGGTTTCACCTACGAGCAGTACTTC.